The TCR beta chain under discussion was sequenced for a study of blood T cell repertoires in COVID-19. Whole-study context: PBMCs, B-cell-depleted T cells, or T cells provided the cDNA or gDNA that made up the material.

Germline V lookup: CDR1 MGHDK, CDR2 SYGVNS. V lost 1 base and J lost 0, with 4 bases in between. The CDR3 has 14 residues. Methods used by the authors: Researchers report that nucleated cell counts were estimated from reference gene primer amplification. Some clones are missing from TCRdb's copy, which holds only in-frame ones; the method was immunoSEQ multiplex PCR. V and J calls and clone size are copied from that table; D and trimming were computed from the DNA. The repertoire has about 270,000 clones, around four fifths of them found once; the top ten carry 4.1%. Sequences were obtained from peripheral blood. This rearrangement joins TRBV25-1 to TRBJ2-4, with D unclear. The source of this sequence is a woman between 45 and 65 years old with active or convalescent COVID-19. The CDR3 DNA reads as TGTGCCAGCAGTGAATCGGGAGCCAAAAACATTCAGTACTTC. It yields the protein CASSESGAKNIQYF.